This T cell receptor (beta chain) was captured by sequencing in a study of blood T cells in healthy people across ages. Per sample, a minimum of 6.5 million PBMCs were isolated. This clonotype showed up many times. Together with a sample-barcoded 5' primer, a J-beta primer mix was included in a second PCR lasting about 6 to 11 cycles. A single record per CDR3 protein comes from TCRdb applying MiXCR to the 5' RACE reads. Of roughly 700,000 distinct CDR3 sequences detected, about 34% appear once; the ten largest clones hold less than 20%. Sequences were obtained from blood. The sequence was collected from a woman over 75 in good health.

The CDR3 sequence is CASSQEGQESGPSRRHTQYF. The CDR3 coding sequence is TGTGCCAGCAGCCAAGAGGGGCAAGAAAGCGGGCCTTCCCGTAGGCATACGCAGTATTTT. This chain connects TRBV3-1 to TRBJ2-3; D is perhaps TRBD2 (6 bases). This CDR3 comprises 20 residues. The V and J ends lost 0 bases and 7 bases respectively, with 29 bases between them. The germline CDR1 and CDR2 sequences are LGHDT and YNNKEL (reference sequence).